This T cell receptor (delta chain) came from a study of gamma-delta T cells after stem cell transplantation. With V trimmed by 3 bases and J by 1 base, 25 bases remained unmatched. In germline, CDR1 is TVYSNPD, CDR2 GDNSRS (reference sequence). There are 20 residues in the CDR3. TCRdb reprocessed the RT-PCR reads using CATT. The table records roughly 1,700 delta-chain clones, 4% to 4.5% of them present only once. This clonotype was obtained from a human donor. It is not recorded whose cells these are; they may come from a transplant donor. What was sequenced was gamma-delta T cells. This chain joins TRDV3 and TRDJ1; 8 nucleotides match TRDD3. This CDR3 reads CALAPYGRLYWGSITDKLIF. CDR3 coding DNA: TGTGCCTTAGCCCCCTACGGTCGGCTCTACTGGGGGTCAATCACCGATAAACTCATCTTT.